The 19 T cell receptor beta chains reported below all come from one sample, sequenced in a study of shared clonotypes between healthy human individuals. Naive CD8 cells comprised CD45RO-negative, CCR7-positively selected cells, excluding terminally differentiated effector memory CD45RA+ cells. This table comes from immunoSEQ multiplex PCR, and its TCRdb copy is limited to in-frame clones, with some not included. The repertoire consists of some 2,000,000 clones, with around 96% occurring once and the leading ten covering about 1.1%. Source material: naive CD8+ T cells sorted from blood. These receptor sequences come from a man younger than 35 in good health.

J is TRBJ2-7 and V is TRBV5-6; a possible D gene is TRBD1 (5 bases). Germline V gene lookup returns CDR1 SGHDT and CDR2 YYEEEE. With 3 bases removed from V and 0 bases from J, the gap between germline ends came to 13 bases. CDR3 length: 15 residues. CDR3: CASSSTTESSYEQYF. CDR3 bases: TGTGCCAGCAGCTCTACGACAGAGAGCTCCTACGAGCAGTACTTC.

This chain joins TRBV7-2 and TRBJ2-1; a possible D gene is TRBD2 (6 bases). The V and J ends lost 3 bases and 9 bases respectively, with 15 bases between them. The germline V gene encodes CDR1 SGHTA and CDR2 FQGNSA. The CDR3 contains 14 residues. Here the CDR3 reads CASSLVTRFPEQFF. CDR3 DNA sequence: TGTGCCAGCAGCTTGGTGACTAGATTTCCTGAGCAGTTCTTC.

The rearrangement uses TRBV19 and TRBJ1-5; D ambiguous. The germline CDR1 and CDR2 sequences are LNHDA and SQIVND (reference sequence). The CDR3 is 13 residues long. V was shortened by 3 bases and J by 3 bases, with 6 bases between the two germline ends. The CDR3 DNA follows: TGTGCCAGTAGTATCGGGTTCAATCAGCCCCAGCATTTT. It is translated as CASSIGFNQPQHF.

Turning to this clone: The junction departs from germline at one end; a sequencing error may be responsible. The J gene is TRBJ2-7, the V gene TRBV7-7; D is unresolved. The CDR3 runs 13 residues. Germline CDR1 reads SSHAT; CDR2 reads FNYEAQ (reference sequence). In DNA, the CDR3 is TGTGCTAGCAGCTTAACCCCCCGGGACGAGCAGTACTTC. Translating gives CASSLTPRDEQYF.

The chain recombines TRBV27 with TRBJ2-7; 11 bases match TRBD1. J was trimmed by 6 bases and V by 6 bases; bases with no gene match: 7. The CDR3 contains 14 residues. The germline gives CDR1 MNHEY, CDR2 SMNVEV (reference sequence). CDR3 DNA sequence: TGTGCCAGCAGGGCCGGGACAGGGGGTTTCGAGCAGTACTTC. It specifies CASRAGTGGFEQYF.

The chain's CDR3 is CASSIGLAGGMETQYF. In DNA, the CDR3 is TGTGCCAGTAGTATCGGACTAGCGGGAGGAATGGAGACCCAGTACTTC. This chain links TRBV19 with TRBJ2-5, with TRBD2 matching 14 bases. V lost 3 bases to trimming and J lost 5 bases; unmatched junction nucleotides: 5. The CDR3 is made up of 16 amino acids. Germline assignment: CDR1 LNHDA and CDR2 SQIVND (reference sequence).

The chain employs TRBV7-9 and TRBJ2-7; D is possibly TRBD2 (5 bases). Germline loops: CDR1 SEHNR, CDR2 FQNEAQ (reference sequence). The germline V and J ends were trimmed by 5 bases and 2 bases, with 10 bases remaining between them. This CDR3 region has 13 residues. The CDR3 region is CASSPVEAYEQYF. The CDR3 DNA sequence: TGTGCCAGCAGCCCGGTGGAGGCCTACGAGCAGTACTTC. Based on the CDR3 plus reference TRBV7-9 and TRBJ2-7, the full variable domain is DTGVSQNPRHKITKRGQNVTFRCDPISEHNRLYWYRQTLGQGPEFLTYFQNEAQLEKSRLLSDRFSAERPKGSFSTLEIQRTEQGDSAMYLCASSPVEAYEQYFGPGTRLTVT.

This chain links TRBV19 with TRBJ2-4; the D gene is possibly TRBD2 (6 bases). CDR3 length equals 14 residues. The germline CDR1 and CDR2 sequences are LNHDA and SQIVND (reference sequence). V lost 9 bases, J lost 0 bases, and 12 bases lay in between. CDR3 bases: TGTGCCAGACTGGAGGGGTTAGCCAAAAACATTCAGTACTTC. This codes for CARLEGLAKNIQYF.

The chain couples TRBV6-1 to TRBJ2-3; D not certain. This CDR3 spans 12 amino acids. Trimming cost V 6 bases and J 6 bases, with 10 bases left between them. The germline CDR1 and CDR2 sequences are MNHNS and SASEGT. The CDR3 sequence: CASRFLDDTQYF. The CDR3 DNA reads TGTGCCAGCAGGTTCCTGGATGATACGCAGTATTTT.

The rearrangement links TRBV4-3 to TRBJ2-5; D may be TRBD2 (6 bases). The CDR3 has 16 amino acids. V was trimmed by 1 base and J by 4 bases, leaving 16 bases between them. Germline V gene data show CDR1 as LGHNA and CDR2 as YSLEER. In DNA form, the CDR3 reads TGCGCCAGCAGCCAAGCCGTGGGGGAGGTTGGAGAGACCCAGTACTTC. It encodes CASSQAVGEVGETQYF.

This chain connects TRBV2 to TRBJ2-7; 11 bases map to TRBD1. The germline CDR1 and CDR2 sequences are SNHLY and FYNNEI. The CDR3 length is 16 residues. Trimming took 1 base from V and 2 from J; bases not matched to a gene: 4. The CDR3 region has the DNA TGTGCCAGCAGTGAAGTAGGGACAGGGGGAACCTACGAGCAGTACTTC. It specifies CASSEVGTGGTYEQYF.

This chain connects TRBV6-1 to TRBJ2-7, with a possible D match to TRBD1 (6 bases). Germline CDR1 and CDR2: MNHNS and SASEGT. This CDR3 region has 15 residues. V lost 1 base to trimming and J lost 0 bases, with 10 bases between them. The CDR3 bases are TGTGCCAGCAGTGAAGATGACAGGAACTCCTACGAGCAGTACTTC. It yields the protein CASSEDDRNSYEQYF.

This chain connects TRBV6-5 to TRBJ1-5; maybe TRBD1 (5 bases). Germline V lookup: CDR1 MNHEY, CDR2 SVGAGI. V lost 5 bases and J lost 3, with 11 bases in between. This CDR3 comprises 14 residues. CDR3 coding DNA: TGTGCCAGCAGTCAACGACAGTACAATCAGCCCCAGCATTTT. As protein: CASSQRQYNQPQHF.

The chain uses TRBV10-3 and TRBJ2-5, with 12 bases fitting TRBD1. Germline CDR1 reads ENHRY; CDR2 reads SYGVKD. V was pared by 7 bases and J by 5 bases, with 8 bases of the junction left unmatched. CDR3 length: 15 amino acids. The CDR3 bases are TGTGCCATCAATACCGGGACAGGGGGCATTGAGACCCAGTACTTC. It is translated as CAINTGTGGIETQYF.

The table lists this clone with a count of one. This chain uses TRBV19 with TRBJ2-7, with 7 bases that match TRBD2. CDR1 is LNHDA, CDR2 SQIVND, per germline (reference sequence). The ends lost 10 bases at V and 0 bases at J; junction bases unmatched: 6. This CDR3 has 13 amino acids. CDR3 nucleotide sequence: TGTGCCAACTTCCGGGACTACTCCTACGAGCAGTACTTC. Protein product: CANFRDYSYEQYF. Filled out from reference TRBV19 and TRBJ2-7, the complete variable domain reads DGGITQSPKYLFRKEGQNVTLSCEQNLNHDAMYWYRQDPGQGLRLIYYSQIVNDFQKGDIAEGYSVSREKKESFPLTVTSAQKNPTAFYLCANFRDYSYEQYFGPGTRLTVT.

CDR3 nucleotide sequence: TGCACCAGCAGCCAAGATCTGACTAGCGGGAGATCGGTTACGCAGTATTTT. This translates into CTSSQDLTSGRSVTQYF. The chain employs TRBV1 and TRBJ2-3; TRBD2 was called by the table and not checked on the DNA. TRBV1 corresponds to a pseudogene. The CDR3 has 17 amino acids.

The CDR3 sequence: CASSLSGGLDTQYF. For the CDR3, the DNA is TGTGCCAGCAGCTTATCGGGGGGCCTAGATACGCAGTATTTT. The rearrangement uses TRBV5-8 and TRBJ2-3; tentative D call: TRBD2 (7 bases). Germline V gene sequence: CDR1 SGHTS, CDR2 YDEGEE. The CDR3 contains 14 residues. V was clipped by 2 bases and J by 5 bases, with 12 bases between them.

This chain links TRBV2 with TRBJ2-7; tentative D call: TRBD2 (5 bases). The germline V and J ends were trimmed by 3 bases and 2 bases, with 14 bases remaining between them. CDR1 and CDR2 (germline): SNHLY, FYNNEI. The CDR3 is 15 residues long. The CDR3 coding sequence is TGTGCCAGCAGTGATTCGGGCCTAGCAGCCTACGAGCAGTACTTC. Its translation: CASSDSGLAAYEQYF.

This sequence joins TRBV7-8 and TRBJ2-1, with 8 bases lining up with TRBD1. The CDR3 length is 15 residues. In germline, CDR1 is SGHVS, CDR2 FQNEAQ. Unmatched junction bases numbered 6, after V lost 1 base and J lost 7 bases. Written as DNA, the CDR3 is TGTGCCAGCAGCTTAGTGGCGGACAGGGTAAATGAGCAGTTCTTC. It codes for CASSLVADRVNEQFF.